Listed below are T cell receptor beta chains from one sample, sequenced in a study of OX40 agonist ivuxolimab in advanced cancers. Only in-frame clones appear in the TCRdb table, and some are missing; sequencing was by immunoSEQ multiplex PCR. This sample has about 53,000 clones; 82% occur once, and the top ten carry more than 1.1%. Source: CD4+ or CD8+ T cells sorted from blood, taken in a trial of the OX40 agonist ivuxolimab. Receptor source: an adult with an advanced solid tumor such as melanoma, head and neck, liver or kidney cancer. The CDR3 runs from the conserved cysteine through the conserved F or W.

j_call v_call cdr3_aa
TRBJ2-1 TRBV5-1 CASSPQGYEQFF
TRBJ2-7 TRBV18 CASSPTLGSSYEQYF
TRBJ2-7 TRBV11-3 CASSRPGTGGYEQYF
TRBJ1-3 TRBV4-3 CASSQDTSRNTIYF
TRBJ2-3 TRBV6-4 CASSDSAGATDTQYF
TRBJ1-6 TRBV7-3 CASSLRGVDSPLHF
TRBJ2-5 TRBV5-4 CASSNPRGEETQYF
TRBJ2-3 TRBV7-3 CASSPQSADTQYF
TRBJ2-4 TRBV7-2 CASSPRTKNIQYF
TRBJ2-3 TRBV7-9 CASSLASWTSATDTQYF
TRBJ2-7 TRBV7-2 CASSPEYGRVDEQYF
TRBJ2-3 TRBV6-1 CASSVYRADTQYF
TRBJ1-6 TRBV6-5 CASSSPDRRNSPLHF
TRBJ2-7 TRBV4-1 CASSRAGVGDEQYF
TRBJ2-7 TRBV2 CASSLQVLMRYEQYF
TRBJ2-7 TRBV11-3 CASSPSYEQYF
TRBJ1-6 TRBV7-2 CASSLAIRRDNSPLHF
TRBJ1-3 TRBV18 CASSPRQGAIRYGNTIYF
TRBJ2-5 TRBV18 CASSPIQDKTETQYF
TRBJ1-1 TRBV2 CASSLLAADTEAFF
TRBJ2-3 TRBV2 CASRFGTGGMDTQYF
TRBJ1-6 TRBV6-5 CASSYSTGGHNSPLHF
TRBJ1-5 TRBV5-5 CASSLVVVSNQPQHF
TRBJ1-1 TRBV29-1 CSASLRTGAMNTEAFF
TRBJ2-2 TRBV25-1 CASSEWGRSNTGELFF
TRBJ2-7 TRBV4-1 CASSRGQGSYEQYF
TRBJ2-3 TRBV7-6 CASSPGLVADTQYF
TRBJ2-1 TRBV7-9 CASSPETGRYNEQFF
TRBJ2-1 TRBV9 CASSTKRDQAYNEQFF
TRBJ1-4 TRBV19 CASCPRGDRGNEKLFF
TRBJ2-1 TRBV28 CASRSGGNVYNEQFF
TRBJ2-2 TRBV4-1 CASSQGGTDRLRLFF
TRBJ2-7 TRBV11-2 CASSLVLAGSYEQYF
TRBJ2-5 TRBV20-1 CSARGGETQYF
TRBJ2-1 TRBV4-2 CASSLGSSEQFF
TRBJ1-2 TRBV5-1 CASSLDDLYGYTF
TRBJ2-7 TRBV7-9 CASSQSGPGLYEQYF
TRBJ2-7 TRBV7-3 CASSLDRNYEQYF
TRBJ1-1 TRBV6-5 CASRRTGGLEAFF